Listed below are T cell receptor beta chains from one sample, sequenced in a study of T-cell memory formation after mild COVID-19. TCRdb re-derived calls from the 5' RACE reads in MiXCR, one entry per CDR3 protein. The sample holds just under 550,000 distinct CDR3 sequences, roughly 21% seen once. The specimen was PBMCs or a T cell subset sorted from them (not recorded which). Receptors were obtained from an adult woman who had mild COVID-19 (a few samples of this study predate the infection). Cell type and time point are not known. Each CDR3 is given with its conserved first and last residue. A D gene is named only where the DNA matches it firmly. Only part of the rows carry a size: once, few, many, or a class if the clone is expanded.

v_gene	j_gene	d_gene	abundance	CDR3aa	CDR3nt
TRBV6-2/TRBV6-3	TRBJ2-2	TRBD1	few	CASSVPPGTANTGELFF	TGTGCCAGCAGTGTGCCCCCCGGGACAGCTAACACCGGGGAGCTGTTTTTT
TRBV30	TRBJ2-7	NA	many	CAWTHGAVPYEQYF	TGTGCCTGGACACACGGAGCGGTTCCCTACGAGCAGTACTTC
TRBV27	TRBJ2-3	TRBD2	few	CASSLSWTSGSTQYF	TGTGCCAGCAGTTTATCATGGACTAGCGGGAGTACGCAGTATTTT
TRBV7-2	TRBJ2-7	NA	NA	CASSLGVGVYEQYF	TGTGCCAGCAGCTTAGGGGTGGGGGTCTACGAGCAGTACTTC
TRBV5-4	TRBJ2-3	TRBD2	few	CASSLRGLAKNWDTQYF	TGTGCCAGCAGCTTGCGGGGACTAGCAAAAAACTGGGATACGCAGTATTTT
TRBV5-1	TRBJ2-4	NA	NA	CASSLPGIAKNIQYF	TGCGCCAGCAGCTTGCCCGGAATAGCCAAAAACATTCAGTACTTC
TRBV6-5	TRBJ2-7	TRBD2	NA	CASRITSGYEQYF	TGTGCCAGCAGGATAACTAGCGGGTACGAGCAGTACTTC
TRBV27	TRBJ2-7	TRBD1	once	CASSRDRGLSYEQYF	TGTGCCAGCAGCCGGGACAGGGGACTATCCTACGAGCAGTACTTC
TRBV18	TRBJ2-3	NA	NA	CASSPRTGGGDTQYF	TGTGCCAGCTCACCACGGACAGGTGGGGGGGATACGCAGTATTTT
TRBV13	TRBJ2-3	NA	NA	CASSYPPSEDTQYF	TGTGCCAGCAGCTACCCACCTTCTGAAGATACGCAGTATTTT
TRBV29-1	TRBJ2-6	NA	NA	CSVEGAGVSGANVLTF	TGCAGCGTTGAGGGAGCAGGGGTCTCTGGGGCCAACGTCCTGACTTTC